The T cell receptor (beta chain) described here comes from a study of blood T cells in healthy people across ages. This clonotype was observed a few times. Next came a second PCR, run for about 7 to 12 cycles, which used a sample-barcoded 5' primer along with a J-beta primer mix. Via MiXCR, TCRdb re-called the 5' RACE reads, giving one row per CDR3 protein. Of over a million distinct CDR3 sequences listed, 55% to 75% are singletons. The CDR3 totals 13 residues. Per germline, CDR1 SGHRS and CDR2 YFSETQ. Trimming pared 6 bases from V and 5 bases from J, leaving 12 bases between. The TCR comes from a man aged 18 to 30 in good health. The J gene is TRBJ2-1, the V gene TRBV5-1; D is ambiguous. Sequenced sample: blood. CDR3 protein: CASNPDGDNEQFF. DNA of the CDR3: TGCGCCAGCAATCCCGACGGAGACAATGAGCAGTTCTTC.